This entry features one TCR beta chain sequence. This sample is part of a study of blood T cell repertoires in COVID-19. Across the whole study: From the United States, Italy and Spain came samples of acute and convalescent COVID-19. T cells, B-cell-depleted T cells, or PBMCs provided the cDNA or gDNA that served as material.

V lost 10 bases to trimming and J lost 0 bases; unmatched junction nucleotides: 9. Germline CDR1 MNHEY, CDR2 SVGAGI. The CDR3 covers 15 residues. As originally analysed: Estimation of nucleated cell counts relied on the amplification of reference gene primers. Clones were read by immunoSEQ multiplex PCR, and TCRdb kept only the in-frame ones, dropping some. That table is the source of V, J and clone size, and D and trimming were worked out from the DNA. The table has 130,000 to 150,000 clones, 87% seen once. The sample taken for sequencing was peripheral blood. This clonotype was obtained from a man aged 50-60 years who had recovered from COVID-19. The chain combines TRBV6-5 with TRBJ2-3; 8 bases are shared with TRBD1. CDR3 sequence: CATTLTGVSTDTQYF. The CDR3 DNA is TGTGCCACCACTTTGACAGGGGTCAGCACAGATACGCAGTATTTT.